The 19 T cell receptor beta chains below were found in one sample sequenced in a study of CD8 T cells in ankylosing spondylitis. Their specific antigens are unknown. Study conclusions and caveats: One TCR beta motif, made up of roughly eight highly homologous variants, appeared characteristic of ankylosing spondylitis blood.

TCRdb recomputed calls from the 5' RACE reads with MiXCR, one row per CDR3 protein. This sample has more than 100,000 distinct CDR3 sequences, with more than 15% found just once. Sequenced material: blood, either unsorted or a sorted T cell fraction (not recorded which). The receptors were sampled from a male donor with ankylosing spondylitis.

The CDR3 region is CASSYIVVSYNEQFF. CDR3 sequence (DNA): TGTGCCAGCAGTTACATTGTCGTCTCCTACAATGAGCAGTTCTTC. The chain is built from TRBV6-2 or TRBV6-3 and TRBJ2-1; D is unclear. V was pared by 2 bases and J by 0 bases, with 8 bases between. The CDR3 loop spans 15 amino acids. Germline V lookup: CDR1 MNHEY, CDR2 SVGEGT.

V usage is TRBV4-2 and J usage is TRBJ2-1, with unresolved D. Per the germline V gene, CDR1 is LGHNA and CDR2 is YNFKEQ. This CDR3 is 16 amino acids long. V was trimmed by 3 bases and J by 10 bases, leaving 22 bases between them. The CDR3 is CASSHISDRPLTEQFF. As DNA, the CDR3 is TGTGCCAGCAGCCATATTTCAGACCGACCACTTACCGAGCAGTTCTTC.

This clonotype was recorded at least ten times. The J gene is TRBJ2-1, the V gene TRBV28; 13 nucleotides agree with TRBD2. In germline, CDR1 is MDHEN, CDR2 SYDVKM. This CDR3 comprises 14 residues. The V gene end was trimmed by 8 bases and the J gene end by 6 bases; junction bases not matched to a gene: 4. The CDR3 is CASGLAGVSNEQFF. In nucleotides, the CDR3 is TGTGCCAGCGGACTAGCGGGAGTAAGCAATGAGCAGTTCTTC. Filled out from reference TRBV28 and TRBJ2-1, the complete variable domain reads DVKVTQSSRYLVKRTGEKVFLECVQDMDHENMFWYRQDPGLGLRLIYFSYDVKMKEKGDIPEGYSVSREKKERFSLILESASTNQTSMYLCASGLAGVSNEQFFGPGTRLTVL.

V gene TRBV3-1 combines with J gene TRBJ1-5; D ambiguous. CDR3 length: 14 residues. Deletions cut 1 base from V and 3 bases from J, with 7 bases between. Looked up from germline, CDR1 is LGHDT and CDR2 is YNNKEL (reference sequence). In DNA form, the CDR3 reads TGTGCCAGCAGCCAAGGGACCTTCAATCAGCCCCAGCATTTT. It encodes CASSQGTFNQPQHF. Variable domain in full (rest from reference TRBV3-1 and TRBJ1-5): DTAVSQTPKYLVTQMGNDKSIKCEQNLGHDTMYWYKQDSKKFLKIMFSYNNKELIINETVPNRFSPKSPDKAHLNLHINSLELGDSAVYFCASSQGTFNQPQHFGDGTRLSIL.

The J gene is TRBJ2-5, the V gene TRBV20-1; D remains unclear. Trimming stripped 5 bases from V and 1 base from J, with 20 bases between. This CDR3 is 16 amino acids long. The V gene's germline CDR1 is DFQATT and CDR2 SNEGSKA (reference sequence). CDR3 nucleotides: TGCAGTGCTCCTACCCCCATAGGCGCCCCCCAAGAGACCCAGTACTTC. Its translation: CSAPTPIGAPQETQYF.

This clonotype occurred a few times. The chain is built from TRBV7-2 and TRBJ1-5; D uncertain. The CDR3 has 15 residues. CDR1 SGHTA and CDR2 FQGNSA come from the germline V gene. V lost 1 base, J lost 1 base, and 8 bases lay in between. Here the CDR3 reads CASSLGRASNQPQHF. In DNA, the CDR3 is TGTGCCAGCAGCTTAGGGAGGGCCAGCAATCAGCCCCAGCATTTT.

The sample holds a few counts of this clonotype. The V call is TRBV6-2 or TRBV6-3, the J call TRBJ1-5; TRBD1 might be the D (6 bases). This CDR3 contains 15 residues. The germline V gene encodes CDR1 MNHEY and CDR2 SVGEGT. The V end lost 10 bases, the J end lost 4 bases, and 20 bases lay between the germline ends. The chain's CDR3 is CATMVRQVVNQPQHF. CDR3 sequence (DNA): TGTGCCACCATGGTTCGACAGGTCGTAAATCAGCCCCAGCATTTT.

This chain uses TRBV9 with TRBJ2-1; TRBD2 matches at 7 bases. CDR1 is SGDLS, CDR2 YYNGEE, per germline. The CDR3 is made up of 14 amino acids. V gave up 3 bases and J gave up 5 bases; unmatched junction bases: 5. The CDR3 nucleotides are TGTGCCAGCAGCGCAGGTCTAGCGGACAATGAGCAGTTCTTC. Translating it yields CASSAGLADNEQFF.

The rearrangement uses TRBV10-3 and TRBJ1-1; D gene uncertain. Germline CDR1 reads ENHRY; CDR2 reads SYGVKD. This CDR3 region has 11 residues. V lost 11 bases, J lost 4 bases, and 11 bases lay in between. CDR3 in amino acids: CALGIGTEAFF. Here the CDR3 DNA reads TGTGCCCTGGGGATTGGCACTGAAGCTTTCTTT.

V and J are TRBV4-1 and TRBJ2-2; maybe TRBD1 (5 bases). The V end lost 4 bases, the J end lost 3 bases, and 12 bases lay between the germline ends. The CDR3 loop spans 15 amino acids. The germline V gene has CDR1 MGHRA and CDR2 YSYEKL. The CDR3 protein is CASSLLDTDTGELFF. The DNA of the CDR3 is TGCGCCAGCAGCCTCCTGGACACAGACACCGGGGAGCTGTTTTTT.

The J gene is TRBJ2-5, the V gene TRBV24-1; no definite D call. Germline V CDR1 and CDR2: KGHDR, SFDVKD. The CDR3 sequence is 12 residues long. Trimming pared 3 bases from V and 7 bases from J, leaving 8 bases between. The DNA of the CDR3 is TGTGCCACCAGTGATAGCAGCGCGACCCAGTACTTC. Its protein product is CATSDSSATQYF.

This clonotype was found many times. The V gene is TRBV4-1, the J gene TRBJ2-7; no clear D. The ends were cut back, 4 bases at V and 7 bases at J, with 11 bases in the middle. The CDR3 has 12 residues. Germline V CDR1 and CDR2: MGHRA, YSYEKL. Here the CDR3 DNA reads TGCGCCAGCAGCCGGTTCCGTGGTGAGCAGTACTTC. Its translation is CASSRFRGEQYF.

This clonotype was detected ten times or more. The chain carries TRBV20-1 and TRBJ1-2; 7 nucleotides align to TRBD1. The CDR3 extends over 13 amino acids. Germline V gene lookup returns CDR1 DFQATT and CDR2 SNEGSKA (reference sequence). Trimming removed 6 bases from V and 1 base from J; junction bases left unmatched: 5. The CDR3 region has the DNA TGCAGTGCAACCGGGACAGTTAACTATGGCTACACCTTC. It is translated as CSATGTVNYGYTF.

This sequence joins TRBV7-9 and TRBJ1-4; 10 bases match TRBD1. With 5 bases clipped from V and 5 bases from J, the junction kept 5 bases outside the gene matches. The germline V gene encodes CDR1 SEHNR and CDR2 FQNEAQ (reference sequence). The CDR3 totals 15 residues. CDR3 DNA: TGTGCCAGCAGCGTCCGGGACAGGGGAAATGAAAAACTGTTTTTT. Translated: CASSVRDRGNEKLFF.

This chain joins TRBV15 and TRBJ1-4; D remains ambiguous. The CDR3 consists of 14 residues. V lost 3 bases and J 3 bases, leaving 8 bases between the germline ends. Germline CDR1 LNHNV, CDR2 YYDKDF (reference sequence). CDR3 amino acids: CATSRARSNEKLFF. The CDR3 DNA sequence: TGTGCCACCAGCAGGGCAAGATCTAATGAAAAACTGTTTTTT.

The chain has TRBV4-1 and TRBJ1-5, with unresolved D. This CDR3 contains 15 residues. Germline assignment: CDR1 MGHRA and CDR2 YSYEKL. V was cut by 4 bases and J by 0 bases, with 10 bases left in between. As DNA, the CDR3 is TGCGCCAGCAGCCTGGCTGAGGATAGCAATCAGCCCCAGCATTTT. Its translation: CASSLAEDSNQPQHF.

This clonotype has more than one count but fewer than ten. V is TRBV5-6 and J is TRBJ2-7, with 12 bases lining up with TRBD2. The CDR3 spans 16 residues. V lost 0 bases and J lost 5; bases outside the gene matches: 6. Germline V CDR1 and CDR2: SGHDT, YYEEEE. In DNA, the CDR3 is TGTGCCAGCAGCTTGGTGCCTAGCGGGAGGGGGAACGAGCAGTACTTC. As protein: CASSLVPSGRGNEQYF.

V and J are TRBV29-1 and TRBJ2-1, with no clear D. The CDR3 extends over 13 amino acids. Germline CDR1 reads SQVTM; CDR2 reads ANQGSEA. V was shortened by 3 bases and J by 2 bases, with 8 bases between the two germline ends. The chain's CDR3 is CSVEFPTYNEQFF. CDR3 sequence (DNA): TGCAGCGTTGAGTTTCCCACCTACAATGAGCAGTTCTTC.

In its sample, this clonotype was seen once. This rearrangement joins TRBV25-1 to TRBJ2-7; D is possibly TRBD1 (6 bases). CDR3 length equals 13 residues. V was trimmed by 3 bases and J by 7 bases, leaving 13 bases between them. The V gene's germline CDR1 is MGHDK and CDR2 SYGVNS. The CDR3 spells CASSEGDIGEQYF. The CDR3 nucleotides read TGTGCCAGCAGTGAGGGGGACATTGGAGAGCAGTACTTC.